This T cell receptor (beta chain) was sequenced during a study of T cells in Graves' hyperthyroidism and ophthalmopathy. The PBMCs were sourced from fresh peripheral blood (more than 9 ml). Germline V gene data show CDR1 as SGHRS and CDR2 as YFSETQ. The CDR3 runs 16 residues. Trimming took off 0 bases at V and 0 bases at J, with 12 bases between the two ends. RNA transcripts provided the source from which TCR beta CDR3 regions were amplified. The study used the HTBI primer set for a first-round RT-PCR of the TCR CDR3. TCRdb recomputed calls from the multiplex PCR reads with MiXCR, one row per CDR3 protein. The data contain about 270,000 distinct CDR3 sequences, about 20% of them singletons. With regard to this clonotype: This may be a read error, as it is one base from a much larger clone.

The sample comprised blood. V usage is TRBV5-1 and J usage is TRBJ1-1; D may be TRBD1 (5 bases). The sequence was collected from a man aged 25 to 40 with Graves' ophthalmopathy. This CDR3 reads CASSLARESMNTEAFF. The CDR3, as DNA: TGCGCCAGCAGCTTGGCCAGGGAGAGCATGAACACTGAAGCTTTCTTT.